This T cell receptor (beta chain) emerged from a study of early T cells in non-severe SARS-CoV-2 infection. Study details: Investigators sequenced bulk RNA drawn from unsorted whole blood, and chains remained unpaired.

Germline trimming cut 7 bases from V and 1 base from J; bases unmatched to any gene: 3. The CDR3 is 13 residues long. Germline assignment: CDR1 LNHDA and CDR2 SQIVND (reference sequence). In the library, individual cDNA molecules carried attached unique molecular identifiers. Via MiXCR, TCRdb re-called the 5' RACE reads, giving one row per CDR3 protein. The table records roughly 50,000 distinct CDR3 sequences, over 7.5% of them present only once. This clonotype was found many times. The antigen remains unidentified. Regarding the study as a whole: CD4 and private specificities were missed by VDJdb matching, which favored anti-spike CD8 responses.

The chain links TRBV19 to TRBJ2-7; 8 positions match TRBD1. The sequencing sample was made of whole blood. The receptor comes from an adult who was a healthcare worker with PCR-confirmed SARS-CoV-2 infection or an uninfected control (not recorded which). In nucleotides, the CDR3 is TGTGCCAGTACAGGGACAGGATCCTACGAGCAGTACTTC. This encodes CASTGTGSYEQYF.